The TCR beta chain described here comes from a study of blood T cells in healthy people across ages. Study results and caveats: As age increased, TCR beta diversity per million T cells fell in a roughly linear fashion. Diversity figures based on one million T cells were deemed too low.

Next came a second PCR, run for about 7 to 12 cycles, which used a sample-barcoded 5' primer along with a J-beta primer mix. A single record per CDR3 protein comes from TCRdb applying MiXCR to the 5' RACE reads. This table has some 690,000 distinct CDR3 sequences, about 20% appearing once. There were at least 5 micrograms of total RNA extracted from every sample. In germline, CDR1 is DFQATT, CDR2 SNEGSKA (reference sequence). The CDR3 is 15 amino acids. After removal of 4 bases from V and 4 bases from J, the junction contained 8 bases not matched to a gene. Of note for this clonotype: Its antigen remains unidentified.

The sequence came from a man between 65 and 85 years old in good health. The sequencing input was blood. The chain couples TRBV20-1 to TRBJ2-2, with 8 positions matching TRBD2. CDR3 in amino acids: CSATTGLEGTGELFF. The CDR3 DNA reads TGCAGTGCTACCACGGGACTAGAAGGCACCGGGGAGCTGTTTTTT.